The clone carrying this T cell receptor (beta chain) has a handful of counts. Its antigen is still unknown. This entry comes from a study of response to subunit inactivated influenza vaccine. Trimming took 5 bases from V and 7 from J, leaving 11 bases between them. The CDR3 is 13 residues long. Germline values: CDR1 SEHNR, CDR2 FQNEAQ (reference sequence). TCRdb independently ran MiXCR on the RT-PCR reads; one entry per CDR3 protein. Among about 310,000 distinct CDR3 sequences, about a fifth were seen once, and the ten largest hold about 9.4%. General observations from the study: With each seasonal influenza vaccination, the authors suggested, few new T cells are recruited.

This sequence originates from a man between 50 and 70 years old who received an inactivated influenza vaccine. This material consisted of PBMCs from blood, taken 21 months after vaccination. This rearrangement joins TRBV7-9 to TRBJ2-2; no definite D call. CDR3 bases: TGTGCCAGCAGCCTAGAGCGTGTCGGGGAGCTGTTTTTT. Amino acid sequence: CASSLERVGELFF. Filled out from reference TRBV7-9 and TRBJ2-2, the complete variable domain reads DTGVSQNPRHKITKRGQNVTFRCDPISEHNRLYWYRQTLGQGPEFLTYFQNEAQLEKSRLLSDRFSAERPKGSFSTLEIQRTEQGDSAMYLCASSLERVGELFFGEGSRLTVL.